The 10 T cell receptor beta chains below come from one sample, sequenced in a study of Tregs in tolerant kidney transplant recipients (dated by TCRdb to between 2017 and 2020). The receptor library was made with the immunoSEQ multiplex PCR assay. In TCRdb, the immuneACCESS table is reduced to in-frame sequences with V and J assigned. These tables do not hold every clone; where another copy was compared, an unresolved V gene accounts for under half, and the others remain unexplained. A total of over 50,000 clones appear in this sample, over 70% of them only once. Jointly, the top ten make up less than 5.5% of the sample. Sequences were obtained from CD4+ T cells from blood. These receptors all stem from a human donor in good health.

The chain couples TRBV5-4 to TRBJ2-6; D is unclear. The germline gives CDR1 SGHNT, CDR2 YYREEE (reference sequence). Trimming took off 4 bases at V and 0 bases at J, with 8 bases between the two ends. This CDR3 is built from 15 residues. DNA for the CDR3: TGTGCCAGCAGCCGCTCAAGCTCTGGGGCCAACGTCCTGACTTTC. Translating gives CASSRSSSGANVLTF.

The chain employs TRBV6-5 and TRBJ1-2; D gene unclear. The CDR3 has 13 residues. The V end lost 8 bases, the J end lost 4 bases, and 14 bases lay between the germline ends. Germline assignment: CDR1 MNHEY and CDR2 SVGAGI. CDR3 loop: CASRRVATYGYTF. The CDR3 DNA reads TGTGCCAGCCGCCGTGTGGCGACCTATGGCTACACCTTC.

The rearrangement joins TRBV30 to TRBJ1-1; 11 nucleotides line up with TRBD1. Germline-derived CDR1 and CDR2 are GTSNPN and SVGIG (reference sequence). After removal of 3 bases from V and 3 bases from J, the junction contained 15 bases not matched to a gene. The CDR3 is 18 amino acids. CDR3 DNA sequence: TGTGCCTGGAGGCAGGGTCCGGACAGGGGGCGCCGGGACACTGAAGCTTTCTTT. Translation: CAWRQGPDRGRRDTEAFF.

J is TRBJ1-2 and V is TRBV4-1; 10 positions agree with TRBD1. The CDR3 has 16 residues. Germline V gene data show CDR1 as MGHRA and CDR2 as YSYEKL. J lost 4 bases, V lost 3 bases, and 8 bases had no gene match. CDR3 sequence reads: CASSHDGDRGLYGYTF. The CDR3, as DNA: TGCGCCAGCAGCCATGACGGGGACAGGGGACTCTATGGCTACACCTTC.

This chain joins TRBV6-1 and TRBJ2-1; TRBD2 is a possible D gene (5 bases). V lost 2 bases and J 0 bases, leaving 5 bases between the germline ends. The CDR3 contains 14 residues. CDR1 and CDR2 from the germline V gene are MNHNS and SASEGT. DNA of the CDR3: TGTGCCAGCAGTGAACTAGCCTCCTACAATGAGCAGTTCTTC. Amino acid sequence: CASSELASYNEQFF.

V is TRBV7-3 and J is TRBJ2-2; D is uncertain. The CDR3 has 17 amino acids. Trimming left V 5 bases short and J 6 bases short, with 22 bases between. Germline CDR1 and CDR2: SGHTA and FQGTGA. CDR3 DNA sequence: TGTGCCAGCAGCCTCATCTCTGACGGCGCCAGATCCGGGGAGCTGTTTTTT. Its protein product is CASSLISDGARSGELFF.

The chain recombines TRBV5-4 with TRBJ2-7, with a tentative D call TRBD2 (5 bases). V was shortened by 1 base and J by 7 bases, with 30 bases between the two germline ends. This CDR3 spans 19 amino acids. Germline lookup yields CDR1 SGHNT and CDR2 YYREEE (reference sequence). Here the CDR3 reads CASSLRPPPMSGFPPEQYF. The CDR3, as DNA: TGTGCCAGCAGCTTGCGCCCCCCCCCTATGAGCGGATTCCCTCCTGAGCAGTACTTC.

The chain couples TRBV7-3 to TRBJ1-1, with 7 bases lining up with TRBD1. CDR3 length: 15 residues. Germline CDR1 and CDR2: SGHTA and FQGTGA. The J segment lost 4 bases and the V segment lost 0 bases, leaving 5 bases of the junction unmatched. In DNA, the CDR3 is TGTGCCAGCAGCTTAACGGCCCAGGGGGGCACTGAAGCTTTCTTT. Its translation: CASSLTAQGGTEAFF.

CDR3 amino acids: CASSFGGDNQPQHF. The CDR3, as DNA: TGTGCCAGCAGCTTTGGGGGAGACAATCAGCCCCAGCATTTT. The chain couples TRBV5-4 to TRBJ1-5, with D possibly TRBD1 on 5 matching bases. There are 14 residues in the CDR3. Germline V gene lookup returns CDR1 SGHNT and CDR2 YYREEE (reference sequence). Trimming removed 2 bases at V and 3 bases at J, with 9 bases between. Variable domain in full (rest from reference TRBV5-4 and TRBJ1-5): ETGVTQSPTHLIKTRGQQVTLRCSSQSGHNTVSWYQQALGQGPQFIFQYYREEENGRGNFPPRFSGLQFPNYSSELNVNALELDDSALYLCASSFGGDNQPQHFGDGTRLSIL.

This chain joins TRBV18 and TRBJ2-3; TRBD1 aligns across 8 bases. The CDR3 totals 15 residues. Unmatched junction bases numbered 9, after V lost 6 bases and J lost 4 bases. Germline V lookup: CDR1 KGHSH, CDR2 LQKENI. DNA of the CDR3: TGTGCCAGCTCCGCGACAGGGGTGGGTGCAGATACGCAGTATTTT. Its translation: CASSATGVGADTQYF. The full variable domain, rest sourced from reference TRBV18 and TRBJ2-3, is NAGVMQNPRHLVRRRGQEARLRCSPMKGHSHVYWYRQLPEEGLKFMVYLQKENIIDESGMPKERFSAEFPKEGPSILRIQQVVRGDSAAYFCASSATGVGADTQYFGPGTRLTVL.